Below are 12 T cell receptor beta chains sequenced from a single sample in a study of long-term antiretroviral therapy in people with HIV. Runs used v3.0 of the immunoSEQ assay and were done at survey level. This table comes from immunoSEQ multiplex PCR, and its TCRdb copy is limited to in-frame clones, with some not included. Counted here are 20,000 to 25,000 clones, around 80% occurring once; the ten biggest clones make up about 3.4%. The source material was unsorted PBMCs, sampled 1.9 years after starting antiretroviral therapy. All receptors come from a woman aged 45 to 65 with HIV.

J is TRBJ2-3 and V is TRBV11-2; perhaps TRBD2 as D (5 bases). V lost 5 bases and J 0 bases, leaving 12 bases between the germline ends. The V gene's germline CDR1 is SGHAT and CDR2 FQNNGV. There are 15 residues in the CDR3. CDR3 sequence reads: CASSPPGLSTDTQYF. CDR3 sequence (DNA): TGTGCCAGCAGCCCGCCCGGACTTAGCACAGATACGCAGTATTTT.

This chain joins TRBV7-9 and TRBJ1-1; perhaps TRBD1 as D (6 bases). CDR1 and CDR2 from the germline V gene are SEHNR and FQNEAQ (reference sequence). CDR3 length equals 14 residues. The V end lost 4 bases, the J end lost 3 bases, and 12 bases lay between the germline ends. As DNA, the CDR3 is TGTGCCAGCAGCTCCCGGGACACCTACACTGAAGCTTTCTTT. Translating gives CASSSRDTYTEAFF.

The rearrangement links TRBV6-5 to TRBJ1-2, with TRBD1 as a possible D gene (6 bases). From germline, CDR1 is MNHEY and CDR2 SVGAGI. V was shortened by 5 bases and J by 2 bases, with 9 bases between the two germline ends. CDR3 size: 13 residues. The CDR3, as DNA: TGTGCCAGCAGTAGGACAGCCAACTATGGCTACACCTTC. Amino acids: CASSRTANYGYTF.

This chain links TRBV27 with TRBJ2-5, with no clear D. The CDR3 length is 14 residues. The germline V and J ends were trimmed by 4 bases and 0 bases, with 9 bases remaining between them. Per the germline V gene, CDR1 is MNHEY and CDR2 is SMNVEV (reference sequence). CDR3 residues: CASSSSVYQETQYF. For the CDR3, the DNA is TGTGCCAGCAGTTCCTCGGTTTACCAAGAGACCCAGTACTTC.

The genes are TRBV4-2 and TRBJ1-5; possibly TRBD1 for D (6 bases). Germline loops: CDR1 LGHNA, CDR2 YNFKEQ. V gave up 1 base and J gave up 4 bases, with 14 bases separating them. There are 16 residues in the CDR3. This chain's CDR3 is CASSQVVRGKNQPQHF. DNA for the CDR3: TGTGCCAGCAGCCAAGTGGTCAGGGGTAAGAATCAGCCCCAGCATTTT.

The chain recombines TRBV14 with TRBJ1-2; unclear D gene. With 10 bases removed from V and 5 bases from J, the gap between germline ends came to 29 bases. Per the germline V gene, CDR1 is SGHDN and CDR2 is FVKESK. This CDR3 spans 17 amino acids. The CDR3 protein is CATFGRNQHTGSYGYTF. CDR3 DNA sequence: TGTGCCACTTTCGGACGCAATCAGCATACGGGATCTTATGGCTACACCTTC.

V usage is TRBV27 and J usage is TRBJ2-2; 9 nucleotides agree with TRBD2. The CDR3 is made up of 18 amino acids. CDR1 and CDR2 from the germline V gene are MNHEY and SMNVEV (reference sequence). The V segment lost 6 bases and the J segment 0 bases; nucleotides outside the gene matches: 11. The CDR3 loop is CASRPGLALHPNTGELFF. The CDR3 DNA sequence: TGTGCCAGCAGACCGGGACTAGCCCTACATCCGAACACCGGGGAGCTGTTTTTT.

The chain is built from TRBV11-3 and TRBJ2-2; 8 positions match TRBD1. Germline trimming cut 6 bases from V and 4 bases from J; bases unmatched to any gene: 4. CDR3 length: 14 amino acids. Germline CDR1 is SGHNT and CDR2 is YENEEA. The CDR3 here is CASSTGTGTGELFF. The CDR3 DNA reads as TGTGCCAGCAGTACCGGGACAGGCACCGGGGAGCTGTTTTTT.

This clone was recorded a few times. The chain recombines TRBV6-5 with TRBJ2-7, with D tentatively TRBD2 (5 bases). Germline-derived CDR1 and CDR2 are MNHEY and SVGAGI. The length of the CDR3 is 15 residues. The V and J ends lost 3 bases and 2 bases respectively, with 14 bases between them. In DNA, the CDR3 is TGTGCCAGCAGTTATCTCGAGGGCCCCACCTACGAGCAGTACTTC. This encodes CASSYLEGPTYEQYF.

CDR3 nucleotide sequence: TGTGCCTCGGGACAGGGGGGCAATGAGCAGTTCTTC. It yields the protein CASGQGGNEQFF. The genes are TRBV30 and TRBJ2-1; TRBD1 aligns across 11 bases. Germline-derived CDR1 and CDR2 are GTSNPN and SVGIG (reference sequence). The length of the CDR3 is 12 residues. Trimming cost V 7 bases and J 6 bases; bases outside gene matches: 2.

The rearrangement joins TRBV6-6 to TRBJ2-2; TRBD1 matches at 7 bases. The CDR3 has 15 residues. With 2 bases clipped from V and 4 bases from J, the junction kept 4 bases outside the gene matches. Per germline, CDR1 MNHNY and CDR2 SVGAGI (reference sequence). The CDR3 DNA follows: TGTGCCAGCAGTTACACAGGGGAAGGCACCGGGGAGCTGTTTTTT. Protein product: CASSYTGEGTGELFF.

The CDR3 region has the DNA TGTGCCAGCAGCGGTTGGGGAGCAGAGACCCAGTACTTC. As protein: CASSGWGAETQYF. V and J are TRBV9 and TRBJ2-5; D is perhaps TRBD2 (5 bases). Germline loops: CDR1 SGDLS, CDR2 YYNGEE. This CDR3 is 13 amino acids long. Trimming stripped 3 bases from V and 4 bases from J, with 10 bases between. Variable domain in full (rest from reference TRBV9 and TRBJ2-5): DSGVTQTPKHLITATGQRVTLRCSPRSGDLSVYWYQQSLDQGLQFLIQYYNGEERAKGNILERFSAQQFPDLHSELNLSSLELGDSALYFCASSGWGAETQYFGPGTRLLVL.